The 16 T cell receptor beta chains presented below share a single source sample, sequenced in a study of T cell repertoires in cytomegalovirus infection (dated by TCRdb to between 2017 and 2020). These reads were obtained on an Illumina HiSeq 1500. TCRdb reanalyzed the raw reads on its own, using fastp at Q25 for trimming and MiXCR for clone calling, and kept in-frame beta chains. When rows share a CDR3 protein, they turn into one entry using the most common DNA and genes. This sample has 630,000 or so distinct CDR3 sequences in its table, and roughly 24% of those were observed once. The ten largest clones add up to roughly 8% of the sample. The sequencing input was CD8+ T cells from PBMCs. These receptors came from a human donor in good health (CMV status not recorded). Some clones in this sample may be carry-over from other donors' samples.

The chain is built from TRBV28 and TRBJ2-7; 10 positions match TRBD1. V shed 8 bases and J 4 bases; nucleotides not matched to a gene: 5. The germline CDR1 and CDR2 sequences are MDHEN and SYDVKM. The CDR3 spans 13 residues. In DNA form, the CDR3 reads TGTGCCAGCTGGGGACAGGGGACTTACGAGCAGTACGTC. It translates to CASWGQGTYEQYV.

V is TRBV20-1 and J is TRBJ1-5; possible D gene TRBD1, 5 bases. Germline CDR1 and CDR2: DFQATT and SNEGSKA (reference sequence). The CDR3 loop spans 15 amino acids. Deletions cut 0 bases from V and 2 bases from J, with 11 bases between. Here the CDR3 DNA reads TGCAGTGCTAGAGACAGGGATACGGGCAATCAGCCCCAGCATTTT. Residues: CSARDRDTGNQPQHF.

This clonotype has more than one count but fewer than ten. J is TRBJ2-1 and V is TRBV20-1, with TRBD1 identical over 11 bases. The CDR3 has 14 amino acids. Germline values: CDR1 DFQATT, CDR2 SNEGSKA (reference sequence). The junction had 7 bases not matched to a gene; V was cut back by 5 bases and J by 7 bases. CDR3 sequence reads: CSAGRDRGFNEQFF. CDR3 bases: TGCAGTGCTGGCCGGGACAGGGGGTTTAATGAGCAGTTCTTC.

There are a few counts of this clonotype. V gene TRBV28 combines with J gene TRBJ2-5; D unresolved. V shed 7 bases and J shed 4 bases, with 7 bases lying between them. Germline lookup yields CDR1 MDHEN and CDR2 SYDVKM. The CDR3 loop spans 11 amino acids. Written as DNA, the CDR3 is TGTGCCAGCAAGAACGGAGAGACCCAGTACTTC. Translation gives CASKNGETQYF.

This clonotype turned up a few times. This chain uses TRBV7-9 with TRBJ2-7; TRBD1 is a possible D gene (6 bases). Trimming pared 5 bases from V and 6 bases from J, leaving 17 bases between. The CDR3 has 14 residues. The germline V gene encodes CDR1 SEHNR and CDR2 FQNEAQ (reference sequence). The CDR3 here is CASSTGLKQGEQYV. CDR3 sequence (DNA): TGTGCCAGCAGCACAGGGTTAAAGCAAGGCGAGCAGTACGTC.

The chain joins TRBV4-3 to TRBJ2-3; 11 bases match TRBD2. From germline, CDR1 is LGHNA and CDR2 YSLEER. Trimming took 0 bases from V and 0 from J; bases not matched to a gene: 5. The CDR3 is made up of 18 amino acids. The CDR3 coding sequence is TGCGCCAGCAGCCAAGAGTTGCTAGCGGGGGGTAGCACAGATACGCAGTATTTT. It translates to CASSQELLAGGSTDTQYF.

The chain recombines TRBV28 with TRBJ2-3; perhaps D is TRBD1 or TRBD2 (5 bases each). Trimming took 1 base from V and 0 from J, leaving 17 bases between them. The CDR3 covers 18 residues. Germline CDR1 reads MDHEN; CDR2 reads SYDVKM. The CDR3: CASSLSSGTRASTDTQYF. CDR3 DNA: TGTGCCAGCAGTTTATCTTCCGGGACCCGGGCTAGCACAGATACGCAGTATTTT.

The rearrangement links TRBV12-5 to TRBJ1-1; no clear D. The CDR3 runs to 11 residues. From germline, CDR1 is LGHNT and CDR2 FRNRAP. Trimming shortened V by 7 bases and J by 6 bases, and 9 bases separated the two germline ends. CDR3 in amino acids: CASEGHAEAFF. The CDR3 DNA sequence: TGTGCTAGTGAAGGTCACGCTGAAGCTTTCTTT. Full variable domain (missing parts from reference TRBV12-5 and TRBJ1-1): DARVTQTPRHKVTEMGQEVTMRCQPILGHNTVFWYRQTMMQGLELLAYFRNRAPLDDSGMPKDRFSAEMPDATLATLKIQPSEPRDSAVYFCASEGHAEAFFGQGTRLTVV.

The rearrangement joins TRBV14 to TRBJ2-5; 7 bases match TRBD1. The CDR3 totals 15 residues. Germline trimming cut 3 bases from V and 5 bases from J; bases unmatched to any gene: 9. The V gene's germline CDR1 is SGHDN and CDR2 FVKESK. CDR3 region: CASSQKGGLAETQYF. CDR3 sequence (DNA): TGTGCCAGCAGCCAGAAAGGGGGCTTGGCGGAGACCCAGTACTTC. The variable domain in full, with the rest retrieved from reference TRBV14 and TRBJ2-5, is EAGVTQFPSHSVIEKGQTVTLRCDPISGHDNLYWYRRVMGKEIKFLLHFVKESKQDESGMPNNRFLAERTGGTYSTLKVQPAELEDSGVYFCASSQKGGLAETQYFGPGTRLLVL.

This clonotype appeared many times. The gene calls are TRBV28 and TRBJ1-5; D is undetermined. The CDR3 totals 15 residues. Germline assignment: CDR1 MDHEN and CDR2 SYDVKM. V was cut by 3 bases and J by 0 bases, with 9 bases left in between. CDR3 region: CASSFSGYSNQPQHF. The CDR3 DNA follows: TGTGCCAGCAGTTTTAGTGGTTATAGCAATCAGCCCCAGCATTTT.

CDR3 protein: CSAPQGHEQFF. In nucleotides, the CDR3 is TGCAGTGCTCCACAGGGGCATGAGCAGTTCTTC. The chain combines TRBV20-1 with TRBJ2-1; 7 bases agree with TRBD1. The CDR3 runs 11 residues. V dropped 5 bases and J dropped 8; count of bases not matched to a gene: 3. Germline V gene lookup returns CDR1 DFQATT and CDR2 SNEGSKA (reference sequence).

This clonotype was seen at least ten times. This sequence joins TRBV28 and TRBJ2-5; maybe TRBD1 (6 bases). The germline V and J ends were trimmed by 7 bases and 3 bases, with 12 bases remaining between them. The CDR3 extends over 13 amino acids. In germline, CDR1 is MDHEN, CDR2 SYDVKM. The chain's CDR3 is CASNKKGEETQYF. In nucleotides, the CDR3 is TGTGCCAGCAACAAAAAGGGGGAAGAGACCCAGTACTTC.

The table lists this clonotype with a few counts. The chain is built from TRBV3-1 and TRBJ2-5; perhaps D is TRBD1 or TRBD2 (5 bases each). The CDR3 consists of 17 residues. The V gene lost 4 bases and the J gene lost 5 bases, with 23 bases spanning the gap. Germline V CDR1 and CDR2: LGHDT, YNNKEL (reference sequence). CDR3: CASSPKKRRGRMETQYF. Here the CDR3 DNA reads TGTGCCAGCAGCCCTAAGAAGAGACGGGGCAGAATGGAGACCCAGTACTTC.

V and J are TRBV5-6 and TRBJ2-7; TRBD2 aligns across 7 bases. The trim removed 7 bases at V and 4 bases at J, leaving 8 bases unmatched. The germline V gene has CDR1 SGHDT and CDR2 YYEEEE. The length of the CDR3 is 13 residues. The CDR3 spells CASSGGGGYEQYV. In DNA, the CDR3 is TGTGCCAGCTCCGGAGGCGGGGGTTACGAGCAGTACGTC.

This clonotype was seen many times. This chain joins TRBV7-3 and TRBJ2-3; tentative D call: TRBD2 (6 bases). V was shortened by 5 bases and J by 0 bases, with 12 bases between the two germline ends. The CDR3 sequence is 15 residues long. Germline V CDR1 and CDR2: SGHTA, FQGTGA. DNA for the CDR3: TGTGCCAGCAGCATTTCCGGGACTAGCACAGATACGCAGTATTTT. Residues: CASSISGTSTDTQYF.

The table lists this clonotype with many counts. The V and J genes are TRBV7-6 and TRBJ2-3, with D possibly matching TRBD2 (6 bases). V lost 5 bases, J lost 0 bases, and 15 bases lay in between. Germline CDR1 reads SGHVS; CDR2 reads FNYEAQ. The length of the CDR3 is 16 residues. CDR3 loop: CASSRTGRGSTDTQYF. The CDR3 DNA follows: TGTGCCAGCAGCCGGACGGGGCGGGGCAGCACAGATACGCAGTATTTT. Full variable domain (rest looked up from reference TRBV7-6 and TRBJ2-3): GAGVSQSPRYKVTKRGQDVALRCDPISGHVSLYWYRQALGQGPEFLTYFNYEAQQDKSGLPNDRFSAERPEGSISTLTIQRTEQRDSAMYRCASSRTGRGSTDTQYFGPGTRLTVL.